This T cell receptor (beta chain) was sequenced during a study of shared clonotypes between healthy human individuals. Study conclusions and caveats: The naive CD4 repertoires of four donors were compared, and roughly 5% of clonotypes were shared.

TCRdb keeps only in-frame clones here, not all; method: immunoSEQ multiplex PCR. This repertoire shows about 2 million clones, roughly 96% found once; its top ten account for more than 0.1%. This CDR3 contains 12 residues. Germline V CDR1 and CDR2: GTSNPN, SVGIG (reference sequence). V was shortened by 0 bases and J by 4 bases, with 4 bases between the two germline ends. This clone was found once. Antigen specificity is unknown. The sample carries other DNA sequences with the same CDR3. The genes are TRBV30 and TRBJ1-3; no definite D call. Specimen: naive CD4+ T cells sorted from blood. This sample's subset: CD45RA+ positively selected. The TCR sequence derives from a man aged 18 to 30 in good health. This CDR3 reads CAWSVEGNTIYF. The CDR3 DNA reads TGTGCCTGGAGTGTTGAGGGAAACACCATATATTTT.